The source of this TCR beta chain is a study of T-cell reconstitution after alpha-beta-depleted transplantation in children. This clonotype was observed at least ten times. Its antigen is unidentified. Study-wide results and caveats: T cells produced anew were the main source of T-cell counts and diversity one year after transplant. The origin of high day-60 TCRbeta diversity in some patients lay in surviving recipient T cells and thymic progenitors. It was reported that alpha-beta T cells came from several hundred expanded graft clones (about two months after transplant).

TCRbeta library preparation incorporated unique molecular identifiers. TCRdb recomputed calls from the PCR reads with MiXCR, one row per CDR3 protein. The table shows about 200,000 distinct CDR3 sequences, with roughly 6.5% occurring only once. This CDR3 contains 14 residues. Trimming took off 4 bases at V and 8 bases at J, with 14 bases between the two ends. The specimen was PBMCs, collected before TCRalphabeta/CD19-depleted stem cell transplant. This TCR was recovered from a girl less than two years old with combined immunodeficiency, due to receive a stem cell transplant. This chain connects TRBV12-3 or TRBV12-4 to TRBJ1-4; D gene uncertain. The CDR3 loop reads CASSWTGSREKLFF. The CDR3 DNA reads as TGTGCCAGCAGTTGGACGGGTAGTAGGGAAAAACTGTTTTTT.